This T cell receptor beta chain was documented in a study of blood T cell repertoires in COVID-19. Cohort placement rested on clinical history that participants reported themselves. The ends lost 2 bases at V and 4 bases at J; junction bases unmatched: 8. Germline CDR1 SGHTA, CDR2 FQGTGA. The CDR3 is 16 amino acids. TCRdb keeps only in-frame clones here, not all; method: immunoSEQ multiplex PCR. The data contain 110,000 to 150,000 clones, roughly 89% of them singletons. This TCR came from a man in his forties or fifties who had recovered from COVID-19. J is TRBJ2-3 and V is TRBV7-3, with 8 bases aligning to TRBD1. The sample comprised PBMCs or T cells enriched from blood (not recorded which). DNA for the CDR3: TGTGCCAGCAGCTTAGGGCCTCAGGGGGCCTCAGATACGCAGTATTTT. Amino acids: CASSLGPQGASDTQYF.